The following is a T cell receptor (beta chain) sequence with its context. These data belong to a study of blood T cell repertoires in COVID-19. Background on the study: Sample material is recorded as cDNA or gDNA derived from T cells, B-cell-depleted T cells, or PBMCs.

Clones were read by immunoSEQ multiplex PCR, and TCRdb kept only the in-frame ones, dropping some. The sample yields 100,000 to 120,000 clones, approximately 80% seen once. The CDR3 totals 16 residues. Germline values: CDR1 SGHTA, CDR2 FQGNSA. Trimming took 5 bases from V and 6 from J, leaving 20 bases between them. The V and J genes are TRBV7-2 and TRBJ1-5; D gene ambiguous. The source of this sequence is a woman older than 75 with acute or convalescent COVID-19. Sample: peripheral blood. DNA for the CDR3: TGTGCCAGCAGCCTTGGCTTTGGTCGGGGTGGTCAGCCCCAGCATTTT. Protein: CASSLGFGRGGQPQHF.